The 16 T cell receptor beta chains presented below share a single source sample, sequenced in a study of a mutant IDH1 vaccine in newly diagnosed glioma. Sequencing used immunoSEQ multiplex PCR; TCRdb keeps in-frame clones, though not all of them. The profile shows about 31,000 clones, roughly 78% of them singletons. Their antigens remain unidentified. Time point described: week 35, safety follow-up. One vaccine dose held 300 ug of mutant IDH1 20-mer peptide and came with topical imiquimod. The starting material was PBMCs, obtained from a glioma patient whose treatment included an IDH1 peptide vaccine. These receptors originate from a woman aged 40 to 55 with glioma.

The J gene is TRBJ2-7, the V gene TRBV12-1; the tabulated D call, TRBD1, remains unverified against the DNA. TRBV12-1 is recorded as a pseudogene. The length of the CDR3 is 17 residues. The CDR3 nucleotides read TGTGCCAGCAGCTTTACAGACCCTCTTACGAGTCCGAACGAGCAGTACTTC. Its protein product is CASSFTDPLTSPNEQYF.

The J gene is TRBJ2-7, the V gene TRBV10-3, with D possibly TRBD1 on 6 matching bases. The germline V gene has CDR1 ENHRY and CDR2 SYGVKD. CDR3 size: 13 residues. Trimming took off 8 bases at V and 6 bases at J, with 17 bases between the two ends. The CDR3, as DNA: TGTGCCATCTCCCGACAGGAGGAACGCGAGCAGTACTTC. Translated, it gives CAISRQEEREQYF.

The V and J genes are TRBV25-1 and TRBJ1-4; D not resolved. The CDR3 is 14 amino acids. Germline V lookup: CDR1 MGHDK, CDR2 SYGVNS. V lost 3 bases, J lost 0 bases, and 5 bases lay in between. The CDR3 sequence: CASSDRPTNEKLFF. CDR3 DNA: TGTGCCAGCAGTGACAGGCCAACTAATGAAAAACTGTTTTTT.

The chain links TRBV6-5 to TRBJ2-1; 8 bases match TRBD2. Germline CDR1 and CDR2: MNHEY and SVGAGI. V was pared by 5 bases and J by 8 bases, with 8 bases of the junction left unmatched. The CDR3 consists of 14 residues. The CDR3: CASSQRGPEDEQFF. The CDR3 DNA reads TGTGCCAGCAGTCAGCGGGGGCCGGAGGATGAGCAGTTCTTC.

The chain employs TRBV29-1 and TRBJ2-1, with D possibly matching TRBD2 (7 bases). CDR3 length equals 15 residues. Deletions cut 7 bases from V and 0 bases from J, with 16 bases between. Germline lookup yields CDR1 SQVTM and CDR2 ANQGSEA. The CDR3 here is CSASWGGSSYNEQFF. As DNA, the CDR3 is TGCAGCGCATCCTGGGGGGGCTCCTCCTACAATGAGCAGTTCTTC.

This chain uses TRBV6-4 with TRBJ2-3, with D perhaps matching TRBD2 (7 bases). Germline V CDR1 and CDR2: MRHNA, SNTAGT. Between the trimmed V and J ends, which lost 3 bases and 3 bases, there was a span of 13 bases. This CDR3 has 15 residues. The CDR3 DNA reads as TGTGCCAGCAGTGAAAAGGGGGGGGCAACAGATACGCAGTATTTT. It is translated as CASSEKGGATDTQYF.

V is TRBV12-5 and J is TRBJ1-2; 7 nucleotides line up with TRBD1. J gave up 7 bases and V 2 bases, and 7 bases lay outside the gene matches. CDR1 is LGHNT, CDR2 FRNRAP, per germline. The CDR3 is made up of 14 amino acids. The CDR3 sequence is CASGLWSQGVGYTF. Here the CDR3 DNA reads TGTGCTAGTGGTTTGTGGAGTCAGGGGGTTGGCTACACCTTC.

The chain uses TRBV18 and TRBJ2-2; the D gene could be TRBD1 or TRBD2 (5 bases each). This CDR3 region has 15 residues. Per the germline V gene, CDR1 is KGHSH and CDR2 is LQKENI. V was cut by 3 bases and J by 2 bases, with 10 bases left in between. The CDR3 spells CASSPQGDNTGELFF. For the CDR3, the DNA is TGTGCCAGCTCACCGCAGGGAGATAACACCGGGGAGCTGTTTTTT.

This clone was recorded a few times. The chain employs TRBV5-1 and TRBJ1-3; D is ambiguous. The germline gives CDR1 SGHRS, CDR2 YFSETQ. This CDR3 spans 15 amino acids. V was clipped by 1 base and J by 3 bases, with 11 bases between them. The CDR3 region has the DNA TGCGCCAGCAGCTTGCCATCCTTGGATGGAAACACCATATATTTT. The encoded protein is CASSLPSLDGNTIYF.

The V gene is TRBV5-4, the J gene TRBJ2-7; D may match TRBD1 or TRBD2 (5 bases each). The CDR3 consists of 14 residues. Per germline, CDR1 SGHNT and CDR2 YYREEE (reference sequence). Trimming cost V 3 bases and J 0 bases, with 10 bases left between them. This chain's CDR3 is CASSSGPSSYEQYF. CDR3 DNA sequence: TGTGCCAGCAGCTCGGGACCGAGCTCCTACGAGCAGTACTTC. The full variable domain, completed using reference TRBV5-4 and TRBJ2-7, is ETGVTQSPTHLIKTRGQQVTLRCSSQSGHNTVSWYQQALGQGPQFIFQYYREEENGRGNFPPRFSGLQFPNYSSELNVNALELDDSALYLCASSSGPSSYEQYFGPGTRLTVT.

The CDR3 DNA follows: TGTGCCTGGAGCTCATGGGGTGCCTCTTCGAACACTGAAGCTTTCTTT. It is translated as CAWSSWGASSNTEAFF. The rearrangement uses TRBV30 and TRBJ1-1; D unclear. Germline V lookup: CDR1 GTSNPN, CDR2 SVGIG (reference sequence). The CDR3 sequence is 16 residues long. The V end lost 3 bases, the J end lost 1 base, and 18 bases lay between the germline ends.

The chain has TRBV4-3 and TRBJ2-4; 7 bases map to TRBD2. The germline V gene has CDR1 LGHNA and CDR2 YSLEER. This CDR3 is 13 amino acids long. Trimming removed 0 bases from V and 15 bases from J; junction bases left unmatched: 8. CDR3 in amino acids: CASSQERLAVRYF. Written as DNA, the CDR3 is TGCGCCAGCAGCCAAGAGCGGCTAGCGGTCCGGTACTTC.

This chain joins TRBV2 and TRBJ2-3; D not certain. Per the germline V gene, CDR1 is SNHLY and CDR2 is FYNNEI. This CDR3 has 14 residues. V was clipped by 4 bases and J by 0 bases, with 8 bases between them. The CDR3 protein is CASSAVGSTDTQYF. CDR3 nucleotides: TGTGCCAGCAGTGCCGTCGGGAGCACAGATACGCAGTATTTT.

This clone was detected once. J is TRBJ1-3 and V is TRBV5-1, with 7 bases identical to TRBD1. V lost 5 bases, J lost 2 bases, and 7 bases stayed unmatched. CDR3 length: 15 residues. From germline, CDR1 is SGHRS and CDR2 YFSETQ. CDR3 nucleotides: TGCGCCAGCAGACTAGACAGGGCTCCTGGAAACACCATATATTTT. Protein sequence: CASRLDRAPGNTIYF. The full variable domain, in which reference TRBV5-1 and TRBJ1-3 provide the parts outside the CDR3, is KAGVTQTPRYLIKTRGQQVTLSCSPISGHRSVSWYQQTPGQGLQFLFEYFSETQRNKGNFPGRFSGRQFSNSRSEMNVSTLELGDSALYLCASRLDRAPGNTIYFGEGSWLTVV.

This rearrangement joins TRBV10-3 to TRBJ2-2, with 16 bases fitting TRBD2. Unmatched junction bases numbered 9, after V lost 10 bases and J lost 1 base. This CDR3 has 18 residues. The germline V gene encodes CDR1 ENHRY and CDR2 SYGVKD. The CDR3: CATSGTSGGAVNTGELFF. The CDR3 region has the DNA TGTGCCACCTCGGGGACTAGCGGGGGGGCAGTGAACACCGGGGAGCTGTTTTTT.

The gene calls are TRBV5-1 and TRBJ2-7; possible D gene TRBD1, 6 bases. The V and J ends lost 4 bases and 7 bases respectively, with 12 bases between them. The CDR3 is made up of 12 amino acids. Germline V lookup: CDR1 SGHRS, CDR2 YFSETQ. CDR3 residues: CASSRTGTEQYF. As DNA, the CDR3 is TGCGCCAGCAGCAGGACCGGGACAGAGCAGTACTTC.